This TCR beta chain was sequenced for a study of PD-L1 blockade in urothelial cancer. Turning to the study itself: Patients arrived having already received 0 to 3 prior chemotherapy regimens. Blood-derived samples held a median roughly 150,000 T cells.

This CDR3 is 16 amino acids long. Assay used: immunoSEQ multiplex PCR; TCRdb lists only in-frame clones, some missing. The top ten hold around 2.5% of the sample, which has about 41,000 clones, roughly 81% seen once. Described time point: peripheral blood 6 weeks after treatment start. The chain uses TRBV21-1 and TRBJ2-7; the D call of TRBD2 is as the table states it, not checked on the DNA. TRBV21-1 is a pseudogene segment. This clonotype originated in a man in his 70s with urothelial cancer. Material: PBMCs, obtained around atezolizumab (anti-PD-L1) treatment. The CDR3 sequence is CASSNPTSGRYYEQYF. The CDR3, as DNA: TGTGCCAGCAGCAACCCCACTAGCGGGAGATACTACGAGCAGTACTTC.